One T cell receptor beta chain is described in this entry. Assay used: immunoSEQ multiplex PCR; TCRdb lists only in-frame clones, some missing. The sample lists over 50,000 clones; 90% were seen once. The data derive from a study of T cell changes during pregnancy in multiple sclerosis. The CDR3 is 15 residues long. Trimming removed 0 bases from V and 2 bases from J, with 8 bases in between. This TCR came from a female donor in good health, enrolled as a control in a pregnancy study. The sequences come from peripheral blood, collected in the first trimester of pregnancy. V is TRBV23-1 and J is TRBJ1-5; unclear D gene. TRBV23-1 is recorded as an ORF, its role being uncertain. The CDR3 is CASSQSSGGNQPQHF. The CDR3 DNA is TGCGCCAGCAGTCAATCGAGCGGGGGCAATCAGCCCCAGCATTTT.